The clone carrying this TCR beta chain was observed a few times. This specimen comes from a study of blood T cells in healthy people across ages. The authors ran a second PCR of roughly 6 to 12 cycles using a sample-barcoded 5' primer and a J-beta primer mix. A single record per CDR3 protein comes from TCRdb applying MiXCR to the 5' RACE reads. The repertoire holds 1.2 million to 1.5 million distinct CDR3 sequences, with roughly 40% as singletons. Sequencing was carried out using blood. This TCR was recovered from a woman in her late teens or twenties in good health.

The CDR3 is CASSPPLSNYGYTF. The CDR3 DNA reads as TGTGCCAGCTCACCACCGTTAAGCAACTATGGCTACACCTTC. J is TRBJ1-2 and V is TRBV18; D is uncertain. This CDR3 is 14 amino acids long. The germline V gene has CDR1 KGHSH and CDR2 LQKENI. The V gene lost 0 bases and the J gene lost 2 bases, with 7 bases spanning the gap.